This TCR beta chain was recorded in a study of CD8 T cells in ankylosing spondylitis. Study-wide results and limits: Eight or nine highly homologous variants formed a TCR beta motif that appeared characteristic of ankylosing spondylitis blood. Clones linked with disease were CD8+ and fairly uncommon in the peripheral blood. According to the report, clones linked to the disease were significantly enriched in matched synovial fluid samples taken from ankylosing spondylitis patients.

Concerning this clonotype: As yet, its antigen is unknown.

Germline loops: CDR1 SNHLY, CDR2 FYNNEI. V shed 8 bases and J 5 bases; nucleotides not matched to a gene: 4. The CDR3 is 14 residues long. The authors made TCR beta libraries by quantitative 5'-RACE with molecular barcodes. Via MiXCR, TCRdb re-called the 5' RACE reads, giving one row per CDR3 protein. The data show 200,000 or so distinct CDR3 sequences, with around a sixth seen just once and 4.3% held by the top ten. V usage is TRBV2 and J usage is TRBJ2-5; 14 bases align to TRBD2. The sequencing sample was made of blood, either unsorted or a sorted T cell fraction (not recorded which). The origin of this receptor is a male donor aged 10-35 years with ankylosing spondylitis or in good health (not recorded which). CDR3 in amino acids: CASGTSGRRETQYF. The CDR3 DNA sequence: TGTGCCAGCGGGACTAGCGGGAGACGGGAGACCCAGTACTTC.